The clone carrying this TCR beta chain was observed a single time. Trimming cost V 6 bases and J 6 bases, with 18 bases left between them. Germline CDR1 reads SQVTM; CDR2 reads ANQGSEA. The CDR3 is 13 amino acids. Original handling: Amplified reference gene primers provided the basis for estimating nucleated cell counts. Profiling relied on immunoSEQ multiplex PCR, and the TCRdb table lists in-frame clones only, not all of them. Clone size and the V and J calls come from that table; the DNA yielded D and trimming. Among about 230,000 clones listed, over 65% were seen once. These data belong to a study of blood T cell repertoires in COVID-19. Study in general: Samples representing acute and convalescent COVID-19 were sourced from the United States, Italy and Spain. T cells, B-cell-depleted T cells, or PBMCs provided the cDNA or gDNA that served as material.

This TCR was recovered from a woman between 65 and 79 years old with active or convalescent COVID-19. Specimen: peripheral blood. The chain uses TRBV29-1 and TRBJ2-7; perhaps TRBD1 as D (5 bases). The CDR3 nucleotides read TGCAGCGTGGCACAGGACCGTTGGGGCGAGCAGTACTTC. Translated, it gives CSVAQDRWGEQYF.